The 13 T cell receptor beta chains presented below share a single source sample, sequenced in a study of cytomegalovirus exposure and HLA in healthy donors. The PCR had 60 Vbeta and 13 Jbeta primers. Profiled with immunoSEQ multiplex PCR; TCRdb holds only in-frame clones, not every one. The table records fewer than 250,000 clones, 75% to 80% of them present only once. Sequencing was done on a sample of PBMCs. Source of these receptors: a woman aged 30 to 39 in good health and CMV-seropositive.

The V gene is TRBV20-1, the J gene TRBJ2-5, with D maybe TRBD2 (5 bases). Trimming shortened V by 5 bases and J by 2 bases, and 6 bases separated the two germline ends. Germline V gene lookup returns CDR1 DFQATT and CDR2 SNEGSKA (reference sequence). The CDR3 has 11 residues. In DNA form, the CDR3 reads TGCAGTGCTCGCGGGCAAGAGACCCAGTACTTC. It yields the protein CSARGQETQYF.

The chain recombines TRBV5-1 with TRBJ1-5; a possible D gene is TRBD1 (5 bases). Trimming cost V 0 bases and J 6 bases, with 13 bases left between them. CDR3 length: 15 residues. Germline V gives CDR1 SGHRS, CDR2 YFSETQ. For the CDR3, the DNA is TGCGCCAGCAGCTTGGCGTCGGGGGTTGGTCAGCCCCAGCATTTT. Its translation: CASSLASGVGQPQHF.

This sequence joins TRBV28 and TRBJ2-7; TRBD1 is a possible D gene (6 bases). Trimming cost V 6 bases and J 2 bases, with 17 bases left between them. Germline CDR1 is MDHEN and CDR2 is SYDVKM. The CDR3 extends over 15 amino acids. In DNA, the CDR3 is TGTGCCAGCAGCCCGACAGGCCACCCTACCTACGAGCAGTACTTC. Amino acid sequence: CASSPTGHPTYEQYF.

The gene calls are TRBV4-2 and TRBJ2-1, with 10 bases lining up with TRBD2. The ends lost 3 bases at V and 6 bases at J; junction bases unmatched: 5. Germline V gene sequence: CDR1 LGHNA, CDR2 YNFKEQ. CDR3 size: 15 residues. The CDR3 protein is CASSQTSSGGNEQFF. DNA for the CDR3: TGTGCCAGCAGCCAGACGTCTAGCGGGGGCAATGAGCAGTTCTTC.

This clone was seen more than once but under ten times. The DNA of the CDR3 is TGTGCCTGGAGTGTACGGGAGGGAGGTGGCTACACCTTC. Translation gives CAWSVREGGGYTF. The chain has TRBV30 and TRBJ1-2, with D unresolved. Germline V CDR1 and CDR2: GTSNPN, SVGIG (reference sequence). The CDR3 length is 13 residues. The V end lost 0 bases, the J end lost 7 bases, and 12 bases lay between the germline ends.

J is TRBJ2-7 and V is TRBV5-1, with 9 positions matching TRBD1. J gave up 2 bases and V 4 bases, and 7 bases lay outside the gene matches. CDR3 length: 15 residues. Per the germline V gene, CDR1 is SGHRS and CDR2 is YFSETQ. CDR3 sequence (DNA): TGCGCCAGCAGCCATGGGACAGGGATTACCTACGAGCAGTACTTC. Its translation: CASSHGTGITYEQYF.

In this sample, this clone turned up once. The chain is built from TRBV29-1 and TRBJ1-1, with 7 bases identical to TRBD1. CDR1 is SQVTM, CDR2 ANQGSEA, per germline. The CDR3 runs to 15 residues. J lost 5 bases, V lost 1 base, and 10 bases had no gene match. The CDR3 is CSVEGLQGKKTEAFF. In DNA form, the CDR3 reads TGCAGCGTTGAAGGCCTACAGGGGAAAAAGACTGAAGCTTTCTTT.

The rearrangement links TRBV10-3 to TRBJ1-2, with D hard to call. This CDR3 comprises 16 residues. The germline CDR1 and CDR2 sequences are ENHRY and SYGVKD. Trimming took off 0 bases at V and 2 bases at J, with 13 bases between the two ends. The CDR3 nucleotides are TGTGCCATCAGTGAGTCGGGCGCCTTCCAAAACTATGGCTACACCTTC. The encoded protein is CAISESGAFQNYGYTF.

Only a few counts were recorded for this clone. The rearrangement joins TRBV10-3 to TRBJ1-1; D uncertain. The CDR3 totals 13 residues. CDR1 is ENHRY, CDR2 SYGVKD, per germline. V lost 7 bases, J lost 4 bases, and 13 bases lay in between. This CDR3 reads CAITYDKGTEAFF. CDR3 coding DNA: TGTGCCATCACTTATGACAAAGGCACTGAAGCTTTCTTT.

The rearrangement uses TRBV27 and TRBJ2-7; D may be TRBD1 (7 bases). V was trimmed by 5 bases and J by 3 bases, leaving 14 bases between them. This CDR3 comprises 14 residues. Germline V lookup: CDR1 MNHEY, CDR2 SMNVEV (reference sequence). The CDR3 here is CASSHIQGGYEQYF. The DNA of the CDR3 is TGTGCCAGCAGTCACATTCAGGGGGGCTACGAGCAGTACTTC.

The V and J genes are TRBV18 and TRBJ2-7, with TRBD1 matching over 7 bases. Germline V CDR1 and CDR2: KGHSH, LQKENI. V shed 3 bases and J 2 bases; nucleotides not matched to a gene: 4. This CDR3 comprises 14 residues. CDR3 sequence (DNA): TGTGCCAGCTCACCGCGGACAGGCCCCTACGAGCAGTACTTC. Translation gives CASSPRTGPYEQYF.

The DNA of the CDR3 is TGTGCCGGGGCTCCAGGCCCTGGGGCCAACGTCCTGACTTTC. Protein sequence: CAGAPGPGANVLTF. This chain joins TRBV19 and TRBJ2-6; a possible D gene is TRBD1 (5 bases). Trimming pared 11 bases from V and 2 bases from J, leaving 13 bases between. The V gene's germline CDR1 is LNHDA and CDR2 SQIVND (reference sequence). The CDR3 spans 14 residues.

The V and J genes are TRBV28 and TRBJ2-7, with a possible D match to TRBD1 (6 bases). Trimming cost V 8 bases and J 2 bases, with 16 bases left between them. The CDR3 runs to 14 residues. Germline-derived CDR1 and CDR2 are MDHEN and SYDVKM. The DNA for the CDR3 is TGTGCCAGCCTGAGCTGGGACACACCCTACGAGCAGTACTTC. Translation gives CASLSWDTPYEQYF.